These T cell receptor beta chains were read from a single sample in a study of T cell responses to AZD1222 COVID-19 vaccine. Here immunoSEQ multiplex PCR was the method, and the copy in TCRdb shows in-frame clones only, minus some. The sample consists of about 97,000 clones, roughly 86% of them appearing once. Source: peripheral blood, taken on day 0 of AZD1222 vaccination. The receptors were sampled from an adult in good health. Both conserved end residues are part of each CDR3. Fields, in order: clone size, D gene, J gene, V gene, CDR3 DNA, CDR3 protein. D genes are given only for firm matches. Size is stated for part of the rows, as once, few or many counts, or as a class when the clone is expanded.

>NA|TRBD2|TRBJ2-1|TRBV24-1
TGTGCCACCAGTGACATTAGCGGGAGGGCCTTAAATGAGCAGTTCTTC
CATSDISGRALNEQFF
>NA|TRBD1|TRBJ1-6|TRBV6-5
TGTGCCAGCAGTTACGGACAGGGGTCGAGTTCACCCCTCCACTTT
CASSYGQGSSSPLHF
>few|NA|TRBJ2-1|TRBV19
TGTGCCAGTAGGAAGTGGGAGTGTGAGCAGTTCTTC
CASRKWECEQFF
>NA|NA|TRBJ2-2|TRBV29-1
TGCAGCGTTGAACCCCATACCGGGGAGCTGTTTTTT
CSVEPHTGELFF
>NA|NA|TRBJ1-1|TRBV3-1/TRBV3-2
TGTGCCAGCAGCCTTCTTTCGGGCACTGAAGCTTTCTTT
CASSLLSGTEAFF
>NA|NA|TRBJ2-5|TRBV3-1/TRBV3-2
TGTGCCAGCAGCCAAGATAGGGTCGGAGAGACCCAGTACTTC
CASSQDRVGETQYF
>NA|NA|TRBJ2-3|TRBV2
TGTGCCAGCAGTGACCAGGGAGCTCCTTCTGATACGCAGTATTTT
CASSDQGAPSDTQYF
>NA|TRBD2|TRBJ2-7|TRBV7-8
TGTGCCAGCAGCTCGCGACTAGCAGGTACCTACGAGCAGTACTTC
CASSSRLAGTYEQYF
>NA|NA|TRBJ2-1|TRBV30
TGTGCCTGGAGTGTACTTGGGGCGGGTTCCTACAATGAGCAGTTCTTC
CAWSVLGAGSYNEQFF
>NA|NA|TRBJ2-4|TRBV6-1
TGTGCCAGCAGTGAAGCGCCAGCGGGAGCCAAAAACATTCAGTACTTC
CASSEAPAGAKNIQYF
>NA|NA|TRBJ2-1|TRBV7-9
TGTGCCAGCGGCCTAGACGGGATGAATGAGCAGTTCTTC
CASGLDGMNEQFF
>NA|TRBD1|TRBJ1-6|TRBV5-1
TGCGCCAGCAGCTGGAAAGAAAGGGGGCCAGATTCACCCCTCCACTTT
CASSWKERGPDSPLHF
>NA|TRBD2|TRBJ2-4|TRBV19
TGTGCCAGTAGTATAGTAAGAGCGGGAGGGCCGGCCAAAAACATTCAGTACTTC
CASSIVRAGGPAKNIQYF
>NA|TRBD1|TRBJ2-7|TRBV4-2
TGTGCCAGCAGGGCCTTCGACAGGGGACACGAGCAGTACTTC
CASRAFDRGHEQYF
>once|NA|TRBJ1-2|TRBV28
TGTGCCAGCAGCTCCGACACCGGGGTCGTCTATGGCTACACCTTC
CASSSDTGVVYGYTF
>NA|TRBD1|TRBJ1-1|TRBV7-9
TGTGCCAGCAGCCGACAGGGTCCTGAAGCTTTCTTT
CASSRQGPEAFF
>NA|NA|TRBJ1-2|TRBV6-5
TGTGCCAGCAGTTACTCAGGGTTTGGCTACACCTTC
CASSYSGFGYTF
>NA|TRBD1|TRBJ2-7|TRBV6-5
TGTGCCAGCAGTTACGAACAGGGGGCTCGGGAGCAGTACTTC
CASSYEQGAREQYF
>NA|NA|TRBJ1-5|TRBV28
TGTGCCAGCAGTCCACGGGACTGGTATAGCAATCAGCCCCAGCATTTT
CASSPRDWYSNQPQHF
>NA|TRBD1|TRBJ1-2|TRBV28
TGTGCCAGCAGAGAGGGGGACAGGGGGTCTAGATATGGCTACACCTTC
CASREGDRGSRYGYTF
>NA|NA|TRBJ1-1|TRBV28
TGTGCCAGCTTCCGAGAGGGGAACACTGAAGCTTTCTTT
CASFREGNTEAFF
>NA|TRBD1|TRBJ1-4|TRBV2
TGTGCCAGCAGTAGGACAGGGGGCGATCAAAAACTGTTTTTT
CASSRTGGDQKLFF
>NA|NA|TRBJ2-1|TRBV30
TGTGCCTGGAGTGGAAGGCGTGGCTCCTACAATGAGCAGTTCTTC
CAWSGRRGSYNEQFF
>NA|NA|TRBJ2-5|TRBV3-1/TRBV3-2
TGTGCCAGCAGCCAAGCGCGGGGCCGAGAGACCCAGTACTTC
CASSQARGRETQYF
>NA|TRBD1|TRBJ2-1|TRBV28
TGTGCCAGCAGTGCCTCGGGACAGGGTTACGGTGAGCAGTTCTTC
CASSASGQGYGEQFF
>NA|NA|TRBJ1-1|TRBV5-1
TGCGCCAGCAGCTCGACCCAGGGGAACACTGAAGCTTTCTTT
CASSSTQGNTEAFF
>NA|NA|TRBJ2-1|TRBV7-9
TGTGCCAGCAGCTGGGCGGGCGTTTCCTACAATGAGCAGTTCTTC
CASSWAGVSYNEQFF
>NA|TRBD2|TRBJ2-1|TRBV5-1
TGCGCCAGCAGCGCTGGACTAGCGGGAGGTGATAGCTCCTACAATGAGCAGTTCTTC
CASSAGLAGGDSSYNEQFF
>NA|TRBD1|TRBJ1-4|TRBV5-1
TGCGCCAGCAGCTTCCAGGGGGCTAATGAAAAACTGTTTTTT
CASSFQGANEKLFF
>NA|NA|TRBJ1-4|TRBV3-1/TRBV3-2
TGTGCCAGCAGCCCTATTAGACACCAAAGTGGGGAAAAACTGTTTTTT
CASSPIRHQSGEKLFF
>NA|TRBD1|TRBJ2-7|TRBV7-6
TGTGCCAGCAGCTTCTACACCGGGACAGGGGGCTACGAGCAGTACTTC
CASSFYTGTGGYEQYF
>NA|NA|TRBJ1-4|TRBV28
TGTGCCAGCAGTTTGCAGGCGACAACTAATGAAAAACTGTTTTTT
CASSLQATTNEKLFF
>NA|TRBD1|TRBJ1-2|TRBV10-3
TGTGCCATCAGGGCCGGGACAGGGGATGGCTACACCTTC
CAIRAGTGDGYTF
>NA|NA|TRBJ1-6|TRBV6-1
TGTGCCAGCAGTGACCGGACAGTTATAAGAGATTCACCCCTCCACTTT
CASSDRTVIRDSPLHF
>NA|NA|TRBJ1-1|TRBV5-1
TGCGCCAGCAGCTTGGGAGGGTTCCGAATGAACACTGAAGCTTTCTTT
CASSLGGFRMNTEAFF
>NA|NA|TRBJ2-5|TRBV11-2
TGTGCCAGCAGCTTTGGCCCAGGGGTACAAGAGACCCAGTACTTC
CASSFGPGVQETQYF
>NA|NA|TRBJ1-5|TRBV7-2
TGTGCCAGCAGCTTAGGAGCGGGGGTGATCAGTCAGCCCCAGCATTTT
CASSLGAGVISQPQHF
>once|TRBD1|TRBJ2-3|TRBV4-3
TGCGCCAGCAGCCAACGCCTGTCGGGACAGACCAGCACAGATACGCAGTATTTT
CASSQRLSGQTSTDTQYF
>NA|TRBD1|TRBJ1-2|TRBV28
TGTGCCAGCAGCCCACCGGGACAGGGCAACTATGGCTACACCTTC
CASSPPGQGNYGYTF
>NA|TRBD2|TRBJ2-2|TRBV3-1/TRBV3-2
TGTGCCAGCAGCCAAGATACGGGACTAGCGAGCCCCGGGGAGCTGTTTTTT
CASSQDTGLASPGELFF
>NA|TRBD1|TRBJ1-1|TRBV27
TGTGCCAGCGGCAGGGGCAGACCTGACAGGGGCACTGAAGCTTTCTTT
CASGRGRPDRGTEAFF
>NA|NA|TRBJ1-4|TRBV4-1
TGCGCCAGCAGCCAAGATCGAGACAGATCTAATGAAAAACTGTTTTTT
CASSQDRDRSNEKLFF
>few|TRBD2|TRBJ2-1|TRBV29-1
TGCAGCGTTGGGGGCGGGACTAGCGGCTACAATGAGCAGTTCTTC
CSVGGGTSGYNEQFF
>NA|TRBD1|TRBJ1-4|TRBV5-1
TGCGCCAGCAGCTTGTTTCCGGGACAGTTTAATGAAAAACTGTTTTTT
CASSLFPGQFNEKLFF
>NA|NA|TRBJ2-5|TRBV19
TGTGCCAGTAGTAGAAAGGGGGAAGAGACCCAGTACTTC
CASSRKGEETQYF
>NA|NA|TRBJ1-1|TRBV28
TGTGCCAGCAGTGACCCTTACAGGGCTATGAACACTGAAGCTTTCTTT
CASSDPYRAMNTEAFF
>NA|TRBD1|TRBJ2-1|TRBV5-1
TGCGCCAGCAGCTCTGGGGGACAGTGGAACAATGAGCAGTTCTTC
CASSSGGQWNNEQFF
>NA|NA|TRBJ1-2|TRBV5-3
TGTGCCAGAAGCCTAGGGCGTCATTATGGCTACACCTTC
CARSLGRHYGYTF
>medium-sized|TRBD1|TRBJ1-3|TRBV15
TGTGCCACTGCTCGGGACAGGGACCGAAACACCATATATTTT
CATARDRDRNTIYF
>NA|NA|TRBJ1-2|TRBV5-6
TGTGCCAGCAGCTTGGAAGAATCTCTCGGCGACCCTAACTATGGCTACACCTTC
CASSLEESLGDPNYGYTF
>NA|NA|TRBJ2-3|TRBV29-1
TGCAGCGTTGATTCCCAACCGGGGTCCGATACGCAGTATTTT
CSVDSQPGSDTQYF
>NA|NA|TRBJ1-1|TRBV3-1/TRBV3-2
TGTGCCAGCAGGCAATCGAACATGGGGAACACTGAAGCTTTCTTT
CASRQSNMGNTEAFF
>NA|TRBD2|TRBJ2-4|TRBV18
TGTGCCAGCTCACCGGGACTAGCGGGGGTCGGGGGAGACATTCAGTACTTC
CASSPGLAGVGGDIQYF
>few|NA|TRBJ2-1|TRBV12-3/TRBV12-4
TGTGCCAGCAGCCAGGGTATGGGGTTAGAGCAGTTCTTC
CASSQGMGLEQFF
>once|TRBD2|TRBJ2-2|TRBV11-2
TGTGCCAGCACCGACTATGCTCTAGCGGGGAACACCGGGGAGCTGTTTTTT
CASTDYALAGNTGELFF